Listed here are 12 T cell receptor beta chains from one sample, sequenced in a study of T cells after yellow fever vaccination. TCRdb ran MiXCR on the 5' RACE reads and lists one entry per CDR3 protein. This table has some 300,000 distinct CDR3 sequences, 8.7% appearing once. This specimen consisted of CD4+ T cells sorted from PBMCs, obtained 5 days after the yellow fever booster vaccination. Source of these receptors: a man aged 18 to 29 who received the YFV17D yellow fever vaccine.

The CDR3 protein is CASSLRRGLATGELFF. The CDR3 DNA follows: TGTGCCAGCAGCTTAAGAAGGGGGCTAGCCACCGGGGAGCTGTTTTTT. This rearrangement joins TRBV7-3 to TRBJ2-2; 7 bases are shared with TRBD1. The germline V gene encodes CDR1 SGHTA and CDR2 FQGTGA. The CDR3 is made up of 16 amino acids. V gave up 1 base and J gave up 4 bases; unmatched junction bases: 6. The entire variable domain, with the rest obtained from reference TRBV7-3 and TRBJ2-2, is as follows: GAGVSQTPSNKVTEKGKYVELRCDPISGHTALYWYRQSLGQGPEFLIYFQGTGAADDSGLPNDRFFAVRPEGSVSTLKIQRTERGDSAVYLCASSLRRGLATGELFFGEGSRLTVL.

This clonotype occurred many times. This chain links TRBV7-9 with TRBJ2-7, with D tentatively TRBD1 or TRBD2 (5 bases each). Germline CDR1 and CDR2: SEHNR and FQNEAQ (reference sequence). The V end was cut by 1 base, the J end by 0 bases, with 10 bases between. The CDR3 is 15 residues long. In DNA form, the CDR3 reads TGTGCCAGCAGCTTAGTGCAGGGAGCCTCCTACGAGCAGTACTTC. This sequence encodes CASSLVQGASYEQYF.

This clonotype was counted a few times. This chain connects TRBV12-3 or TRBV12-4 to TRBJ1-6; 8 bases are shared with TRBD1. Trimming cost V 7 bases and J 9 bases; bases outside gene matches: 14. The CDR3 is 16 amino acids. The CDR3 nucleotides are TGTGCCAGCACAAGAACAGGGGGTCGGTTGAGTTCACCCCTCCACTTT. It is translated as CASTRTGGRLSSPLHF.

V is TRBV12-3 or TRBV12-4 and J is TRBJ2-2; possible D gene TRBD2, 6 bases. The CDR3 extends over 12 amino acids. Trimming cost V 6 bases and J 6 bases, with 8 bases left between them. The DNA of the CDR3 is TGTGCCAGCAGAAGACTAGCCGGGGAGCTGTTTTTT. Amino acids: CASRRLAGELFF.

This clonotype appeared a few times. The rearrangement links TRBV5-1 to TRBJ2-7; tentatively, D is TRBD2 (7 bases). Trimming pared 3 bases from V and 0 bases from J, leaving 10 bases between. The CDR3 has 14 residues. The germline V gene has CDR1 SGHRS and CDR2 YFSETQ. The CDR3 sequence is CASSWGGASYEQYV. CDR3 bases: TGCGCCAGCAGCTGGGGGGGGGCCTCCTACGAGCAGTACGTC.

The rearrangement uses TRBV6-2 or TRBV6-3 and TRBJ2-1, with 8 bases aligning to TRBD2. J was trimmed by 6 bases and V by 4 bases; bases with no gene match: 11. CDR1 and CDR2 (germline): MNHEY, SVGEGT. This CDR3 contains 16 residues. The DNA of the CDR3 is TGTGCCAGCAGTTCAAACGGGGGGGCGGGAGGCAATGAGCAGTTCTTC. Translated: CASSSNGGAGGNEQFF.

The table lists this clonotype with many counts. V is TRBV4-1 and J is TRBJ2-7; either TRBD1 or TRBD2 may supply D (5 bases each). This CDR3 spans 14 amino acids. The germline V and J ends were trimmed by 2 bases and 12 bases, with 20 bases remaining between them. Germline CDR1 reads MGHRA; CDR2 reads YSYEKL. DNA for the CDR3: TGCGCCAGCAGCCAACCTTCCCGGGACCGGGTTCGGTACTTC. This encodes CASSQPSRDRVRYF.

V gene TRBV12-3 or TRBV12-4 combines with J gene TRBJ2-3, with D unclear. V lost 2 bases and J lost 3, with 9 bases in between. This CDR3 contains 14 residues. The CDR3 DNA reads as TGTGCCAGCAGTTTAAGGCCCCAGACAGATACGCAGTATTTT. Its translation: CASSLRPQTDTQYF.

This clonotype was recorded many times. The chain links TRBV7-2 to TRBJ2-7; no definite D call. The CDR3 is 13 amino acids. CDR1 and CDR2 from the germline V gene are SGHTA and FQGNSA. The V gene lost 3 bases and the J gene lost 5 bases, with 11 bases spanning the gap. The CDR3, as DNA: TGTGCCAGCAGCTTCTGGCCCGGCCACGAGCAGTACGTC. It encodes CASSFWPGHEQYV.

The V and J genes are TRBV5-1 and TRBJ2-3, with D possibly matching TRBD2 (5 bases). This CDR3 has 12 residues. CDR1 SGHRS and CDR2 YFSETQ come from the germline V gene. V lost 4 bases to trimming and J lost 8 bases, with 11 bases between them. CDR3 protein: CASSPSEGTQYF. DNA for the CDR3: TGCGCCAGCAGCCCCTCCGAGGGTACGCAGTATTTT.

In this sample, this clonotype turned up many times. This chain connects TRBV12-3 or TRBV12-4 to TRBJ2-5; D is possibly TRBD2 (7 bases). V lost 6 bases to trimming and J lost 4 bases, with 12 bases between them. The CDR3 loop spans 13 amino acids. CDR3 bases: TGTGCCAGCAGCTTTCGGGGGGCAGAGACCCAGTACTTC. Amino acid sequence: CASSFRGAETQYF.

The chain carries TRBV13 and TRBJ2-1; 7 bases line up with TRBD2. Germline assignment: CDR1 PRHDT and CDR2 FYEKMQ (reference sequence). The CDR3 extends over 14 amino acids. V shed 8 bases and J 9 bases; nucleotides not matched to a gene: 13. CDR3 protein: CASVGAGRYTEQFF. CDR3 in DNA: TGTGCCAGCGTCGGGGCCGGGAGGTATACTGAGCAGTTCTTC.